These 15 T cell receptor beta chains were sequenced from one sample in a study of shared clonotypes between healthy human individuals. Sequencing was performed with immunoSEQ multiplex PCR; in TCRdb, only in-frame clones are kept and a portion is missing. The table includes some 2,500,000 clones, just under 95% detected once. Sequencing was carried out using naive CD4+ T cells from PBMCs. The subset denotes: CD45RA+ positively selected. Receptors were obtained from a man between 18 and 29 years old in good health. Some clones in this sample may be carry-over from other donors' samples.

This clone was seen once. The chain recombines TRBV6-1 with TRBJ2-1; no clear D. Germline-derived CDR1 and CDR2 are MNHNS and SASEGT. Trimming removed 4 bases at V and 6 bases at J, with 10 bases between. CDR3 size: 13 residues. CDR3 sequence reads: CASSAGPFNEQFF. The CDR3 bases are TGTGCCAGCAGTGCCGGGCCTTTCAATGAGCAGTTCTTC.

This rearrangement joins TRBV28 to TRBJ2-1; TRBD2 matches 8 bases. The V and J ends lost 5 bases and 7 bases, in that order; junction bases with no gene match: 4. The CDR3 sequence is 13 residues long. Germline values: CDR1 MDHEN, CDR2 SYDVKM. CDR3 protein: CASSISGTNEQFF. Written as DNA, the CDR3 is TGTGCCAGCAGTATTAGCGGGACGAATGAGCAGTTCTTC.

The J gene is TRBJ2-1, the V gene TRBV11-2; D is perhaps TRBD2 (5 bases). The CDR3 totals 13 residues. The V gene lost 5 bases and the J gene lost 5 bases, with 10 bases spanning the gap. Germline V gene sequence: CDR1 SGHAT, CDR2 FQNNGV. The CDR3 loop is CASSVTTDNEQFF. In DNA form, the CDR3 reads TGTGCCAGCAGCGTGACTACCGACAATGAGCAGTTCTTC.

This clone was recorded a few times. The rearrangement uses TRBV9 and TRBJ1-2, with D tentatively TRBD1 (6 bases). CDR3 length equals 14 residues. V shed 3 bases and J shed 4 bases, with 13 bases lying between them. Germline-derived CDR1 and CDR2 are SGDLS and YYNGEE. This chain's CDR3 is CASSAMDRGYGYTF. The CDR3 region has the DNA TGTGCCAGCAGCGCCATGGACAGAGGCTATGGCTACACCTTC.

V usage is TRBV10-3 and J usage is TRBJ2-1; 7 positions agree with TRBD2. This CDR3 is built from 15 residues. V dropped 8 bases and J dropped 0; count of bases not matched to a gene: 7. CDR1 ENHRY and CDR2 SYGVKD come from the germline V gene. The CDR3 DNA reads TGTGCCATCGGGGGAGGGGTCCCCTCCTACAATGAGCAGTTCTTC. It yields the protein CAIGGGVPSYNEQFF.

In its sample, this clone was seen once. The chain is built from TRBV28 and TRBJ1-3; D ambiguous. The CDR3 totals 14 residues. Trimming cost V 5 bases and J 3 bases, with 11 bases left between them. CDR1 and CDR2 (germline): MDHEN, SYDVKM. The DNA for the CDR3 is TGTGCCAGCAGTCCCTGGGGTGGTGGAAACACCATATATTTT. Its protein is CASSPWGGGNTIYF.

About this clone: Other DNA sequences in the sample encode the same CDR3. This chain joins TRBV7-3 and TRBJ2-5; the D is unclear. CDR1 is SGHTA, CDR2 FQGTGA, per germline. The CDR3 spans 13 residues. V lost 5 bases, J lost 5 bases, and 12 bases lay in between. CDR3 coding DNA: TGTGCCAGCAGCCCGCCCGGTTCGGAGACCCAGTACTTC. Translating it yields CASSPPGSETQYF.

The gene calls are TRBV28 and TRBJ2-7; 8 nucleotides match TRBD1. The V gene's germline CDR1 is MDHEN and CDR2 SYDVKM. Germline trimming cut 6 bases from V and 7 bases from J; bases unmatched to any gene: 14. There are 15 residues in the CDR3. CDR3 protein: CASRFSGGPQEEQYF. In DNA form, the CDR3 reads TGTGCCAGCAGGTTTTCAGGGGGCCCTCAGGAAGAGCAGTACTTC.

V and J are TRBV5-4 and TRBJ2-7; D gene uncertain. Germline CDR1 is SGHNT and CDR2 is YYREEE (reference sequence). V was pared by 0 bases and J by 0 bases, with 10 bases between. This CDR3 has 15 residues. The CDR3 is CASSLVSASSYEQYF. For the CDR3, the DNA is TGTGCCAGCAGCTTGGTCAGCGCGAGCTCCTACGAGCAGTACTTC.

The chain combines TRBV27 with TRBJ2-7, with D possibly TRBD2 on 5 matching bases. Trimming took 3 bases from V and 8 from J, leaving 11 bases between them. Looked up from germline, CDR1 is MNHEY and CDR2 is SMNVEV (reference sequence). The CDR3 spans 12 residues. In nucleotides, the CDR3 is TGTGCCAGCAGTTTCTCGTCCGGGAAGCAGTACTTC. This encodes CASSFSSGKQYF.

This rearrangement joins TRBV6-6 to TRBJ1-1; D uncertain. This CDR3 is built from 12 residues. The V gene's germline CDR1 is MNHNY and CDR2 SVGAGI (reference sequence). V lost 2 bases to trimming and J lost 10 bases, with 11 bases between them. The CDR3 nucleotides read TGTGCCAGCAGTTACCGTGACCGGGGAGCTTTCTTT. Residues: CASSYRDRGAFF.

J is TRBJ2-5 and V is TRBV2; D unclear. With the DNA end fitting TRBJ2-7 better, the J assignment may be wrong. This CDR3 has 12 amino acids. Germline V gives CDR1 SNHLY, CDR2 FYNNEI. As DNA, the CDR3 is TGTGCCAGCAATTATAGCCCCTACGAGCAGTACTTC. Its translation: CASNYSPYEQYF.

The genes are TRBV29-1 and TRBJ2-7; 7 bases fit TRBD1. Per germline, CDR1 SQVTM and CDR2 ANQGSEA. The CDR3 has 14 residues. Trimming at V came to 6 bases and at J to 2 bases, leaving 10 bases not matched to a gene. The CDR3 bases are TGCAGCGTGAAAGACGACAGGGAACCCTACGAGCAGTACTTC. Its translation: CSVKDDREPYEQYF.

The rearrangement uses TRBV27 and TRBJ2-1; D not resolved. Germline CDR1 reads MNHEY; CDR2 reads SMNVEV (reference sequence). The CDR3 has 14 amino acids. The V end lost 3 bases, the J end lost 5 bases, and 11 bases lay between the germline ends. The CDR3: CASSLGSWDNEQFF. CDR3 nucleotides: TGTGCCAGCAGTTTGGGGTCCTGGGACAATGAGCAGTTCTTC.

This clone has more than one count but fewer than ten. The sample holds other DNA sequences that translate to the same CDR3. The rearrangement links TRBV30 to TRBJ1-5; no clear D gene. This CDR3 has 12 amino acids. Germline CDR1 reads GTSNPN; CDR2 reads SVGIG (reference sequence). Trimming took off 5 bases at V and 0 bases at J, with 5 bases between the two ends. The CDR3 coding sequence is TGTGCCTGGTCCCTTAGCAATCAGCCCCAGCATTTT. Residues: CAWSLSNQPQHF. Full variable domain (rest looked up from reference TRBV30 and TRBJ1-5): SQTIHQWPATLVQPVGSPLSLECTVEGTSNPNLYWYRQAAGRGLQLLFYSVGIGQISSEVPQNLSASRPQDRQFILSSKKLLLSDSGFYLCAWSLSNQPQHFGDGTRLSIL.